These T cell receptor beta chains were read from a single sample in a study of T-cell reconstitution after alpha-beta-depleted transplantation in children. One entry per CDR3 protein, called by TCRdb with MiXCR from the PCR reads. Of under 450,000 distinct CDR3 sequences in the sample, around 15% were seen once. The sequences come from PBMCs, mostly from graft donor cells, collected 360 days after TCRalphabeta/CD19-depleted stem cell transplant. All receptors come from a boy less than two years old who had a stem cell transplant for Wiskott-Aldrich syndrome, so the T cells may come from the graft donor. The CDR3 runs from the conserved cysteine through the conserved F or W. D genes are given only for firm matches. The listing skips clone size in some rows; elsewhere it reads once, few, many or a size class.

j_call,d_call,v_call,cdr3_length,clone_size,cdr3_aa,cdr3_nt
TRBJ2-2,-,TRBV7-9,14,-,CASRSTGLSGELFF,TGTGCCAGCAGGTCTACAGGGTTGTCCGGGGAGCTGTTTTTT
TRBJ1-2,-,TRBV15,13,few,CATSRAYNYGYTF,TGTGCCACCAGCAGAGCCTATAACTATGGCTACACCTTC
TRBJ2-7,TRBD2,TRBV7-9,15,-,CASSFPTSVSYEQYF,TGTGCCAGCAGCTTCCCGACTAGCGTGTCCTACGAGCAGTACTTC
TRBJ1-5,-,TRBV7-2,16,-,CASSRLGPRGNQPQHF,TGTGCCAGCAGCCGCTTGGGACCGAGAGGCAATCAGCCCCAGCATTTT
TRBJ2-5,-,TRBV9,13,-,CASSRDHQETQYF,TGTGCCAGCAGCCGGGACCATCAAGAGACCCAGTACTTC
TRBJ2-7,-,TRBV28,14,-,CASSLPNNLYEQYF,TGTGCCAGCAGTTTACCAAACAACCTATACGAGCAGTACTTC
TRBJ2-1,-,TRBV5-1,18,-,CASSRPVFWRDSYNEQFF,TGCGCCAGCAGCCGCCCGGTTTTTTGGCGGGATTCGTACAATGAGCAGTTCTTC
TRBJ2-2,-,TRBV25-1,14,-,CASSLSRGTGELFF,TGTGCCAGCAGCCTTTCAAGGGGCACCGGGGAGCTGTTTTTT
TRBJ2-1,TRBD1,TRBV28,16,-,CASRVLGQGLYNEQFF,TGTGCCAGCAGGGTTCTTGGACAGGGTTTATACAATGAGCAGTTCTTC
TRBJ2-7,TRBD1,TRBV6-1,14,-,CASARDRRLGEQYF,TGTGCCAGCGCCCGGGACAGAAGATTGGGCGAGCAGTACTTC
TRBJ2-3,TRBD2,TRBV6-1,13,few,CASKRGFTDTQYF,TGTGCCAGCAAGCGGGGTTTCACAGATACGCAGTATTTT
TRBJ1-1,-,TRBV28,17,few,CASSSDSGAGVNTEAFF,TGTGCCAGCAGTTCCGACTCAGGGGCCGGGGTGAACACTGAAGCTTTCTTT
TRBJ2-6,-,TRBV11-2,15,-,CASSHRLSGANVLTF,TGTGCCAGCAGCCACAGGCTCTCTGGGGCCAACGTCCTGACTTTC
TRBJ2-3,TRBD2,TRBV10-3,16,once,CAISSLSGRTSDTQYF,TGTGCCATCAGTTCTCTTAGCGGGAGGACGTCAGATACGCAGTATTTT
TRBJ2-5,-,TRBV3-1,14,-,CASSQEVGQETQYF,TGTGCCAGCAGCCAAGAGGTAGGGCAGGAGACCCAGTACTTC
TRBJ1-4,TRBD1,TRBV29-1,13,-,CSVARGANEKLFF,TGCAGCGTAGCCAGGGGGGCTAATGAAAAACTGTTTTTT
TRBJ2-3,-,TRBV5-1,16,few,CASSQAGTPSTDTQYF,TGCGCCAGCAGCCAGGCCGGGACACCTAGCACAGATACGCAGTATTTT
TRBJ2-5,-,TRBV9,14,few,CASSVKGFQETQYF,TGTGCCAGCAGCGTCAAAGGGTTTCAAGAGACCCAGTACTTC
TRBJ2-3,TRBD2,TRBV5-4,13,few,CASRIAGTDTQYF,TGTGCCAGCAGGATAGCGGGAACAGATACGCAGTATTTT
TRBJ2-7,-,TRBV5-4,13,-,CASSRQQGHEQYF,TGTGCCAGCAGCAGGCAACAGGGTCACGAGCAGTACTTC
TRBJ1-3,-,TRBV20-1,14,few,CSAHGGLSGNTIYF,TGCAGTGCGCATGGCGGGCTCTCTGGAAACACCATATATTTT
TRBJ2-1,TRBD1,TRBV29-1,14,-,CSVEGDRGRNEQFF,TGCAGCGTTGAAGGGGACAGGGGGCGGAATGAGCAGTTCTTC
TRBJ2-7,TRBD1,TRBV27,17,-,CASSFFLPPGQGSEQYF,TGTGCCAGCAGTTTTTTCCTCCCACCGGGACAGGGATCCGAGCAGTACTTC
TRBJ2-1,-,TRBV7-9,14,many,CASSARVTYNEQFF,TGTGCCAGCAGCGCCAGGGTTACCTACAATGAGCAGTTCTTC
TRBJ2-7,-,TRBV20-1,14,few,CSALGVGTSYEQYF,TGCAGTGCGCTAGGGGTGGGTACTTCCTACGAGCAGTACTTC
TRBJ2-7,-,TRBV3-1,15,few,CASSLWGRVRYEQYF,TGTGCCAGCAGCCTCTGGGGACGGGTCCGTTACGAGCAGTACTTC
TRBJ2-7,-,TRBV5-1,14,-,CASRVGQRPREQYF,TGCGCCAGCAGGGTTGGACAGCGCCCTAGAGAGCAGTACTTC
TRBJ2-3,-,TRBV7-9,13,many,CASSPPPGDTQYF,TGTGCCAGCAGTCCCCCTCCGGGAGATACGCAGTATTTT
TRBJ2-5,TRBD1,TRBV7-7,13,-,CASSVDREITQYF,TGTGCCAGCAGCGTGGACAGGGAAATTACCCAGTACTTC
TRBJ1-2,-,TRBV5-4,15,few,CASSLGPGEQAEETF,TGTGCCAGCAGCTTGGGACCTGGGGAACAGGCCGAGGAGACCTTC
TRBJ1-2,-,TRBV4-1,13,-,CASSQDAAQGYTF,TGCGCCAGCAGCCAAGATGCTGCCCAGGGCTACACCTTC
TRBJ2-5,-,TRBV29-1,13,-,CSAEPLPGETQYF,TGCAGCGCCGAACCCCTACCGGGGGAGACCCAGTACTTC
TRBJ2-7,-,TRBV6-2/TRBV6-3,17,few,CASSYSHAAPASYEQYF,TGTGCCAGCAGTTACTCACATGCGGCTCCTGCCTCCTACGAGCAGTACTTC
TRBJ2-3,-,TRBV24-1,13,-,CATSRGHTDTQYF,TGTGCCACCAGTCGGGGCCACACAGATACGCAGTATTTT
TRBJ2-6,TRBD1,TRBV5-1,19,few,CASSWKPGQGARGANVLTF,TGCGCCAGCAGCTGGAAACCGGGACAGGGGGCGCGAGGGGCCAACGTCCTGACTTTC
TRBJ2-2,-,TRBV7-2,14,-,CASSQMGYTGELFF,TGTGCCAGTTCCCAGATGGGGTACACCGGGGAGCTGTTTTTT
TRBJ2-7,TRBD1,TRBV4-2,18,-,CASSQDPWDRGNAYEQYF,TGTGCCAGCAGCCAAGATCCCTGGGACAGGGGAAACGCCTACGAGCAGTACTTC
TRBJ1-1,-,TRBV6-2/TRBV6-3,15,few,CASSYRRLMNTEAFF,TGTGCCAGCAGTTACCGGCGTCTCATGAACACTGAAGCTTTCTTT
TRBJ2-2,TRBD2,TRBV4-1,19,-,CASSQKGLAGDTNTGELFF,TGCGCCAGCAGCCAGAAGGGACTAGCGGGGGACACGAACACCGGGGAGCTGTTTTTT
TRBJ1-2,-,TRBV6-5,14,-,CASSSTSWFYGYTF,TGTGCCAGCAGTTCCACCTCATGGTTCTATGGCTACACCTTC
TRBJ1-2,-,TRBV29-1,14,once,CSVDEQDAPYGYTF,TGCAGCGTTGATGAGCAGGACGCACCCTATGGCTACACCTTC
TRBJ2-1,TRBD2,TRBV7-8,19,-,CASSLAPTARTRMSNEQFF,TGTGCCAGCAGCTTAGCTCCGACCGCCAGGACTAGAATGTCCAATGAGCAGTTCTTC
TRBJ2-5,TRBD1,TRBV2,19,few,CASRPTGTGVVLIQETQYF,TGTGCCAGCAGACCGACCGGGACAGGAGTTGTCCTTATTCAAGAGACCCAGTACTTC
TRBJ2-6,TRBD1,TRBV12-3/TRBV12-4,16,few,CASSLKQGGGANVLTF,TGTGCCAGCAGTTTGAAACAGGGGGGTGGGGCCAACGTCCTGACTTTC
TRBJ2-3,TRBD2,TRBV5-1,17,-,CASSRKKTSGGPVAQYF,TGCGCCAGCAGCCGTAAAAAGACTAGCGGGGGGCCAGTGGCGCAGTATTTT
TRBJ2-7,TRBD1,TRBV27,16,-,CASSLSPRQGRYEQYF,TGTGCCAGCAGTTTATCGCCCAGACAGGGGCGCTACGAGCAGTACTTC
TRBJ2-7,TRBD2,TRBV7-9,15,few,CASSSPRLAAYEQYF,TGTGCCAGCAGCTCCCCCCGACTAGCGGCCTACGAGCAGTACTTC
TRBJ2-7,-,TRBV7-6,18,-,CASSPLPRDPAPSYEQYF,TGTGCCAGCAGCCCCCTTCCACGTGACCCGGCACCCTCCTACGAGCAGTACTTC
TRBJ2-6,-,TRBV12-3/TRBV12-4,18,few,CASTFPPLGLSGANVLTF,TGTGCCAGCACCTTCCCTCCACTGGGGCTCTCTGGGGCCAACGTCCTGACTTTC
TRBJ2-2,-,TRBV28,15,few,CASSLWQRIWGELFF,TGTGCCAGCAGTTTATGGCAGAGGATTTGGGGGGAGCTGTTTTTT